The clone carrying this T cell receptor (beta chain) was picked up one time. Its antigen is undetermined. Primers included in the PCR were 60 Vbeta and 13 Jbeta primers. Method: immunoSEQ multiplex PCR; TCRdb's copy keeps in-frame clones and lacks some. The profile shows 80,000 to 100,000 clones, about 81% of them singletons. The sample comes from a study of cytomegalovirus exposure and HLA in healthy donors. Findings and caveats of the study: Productive rates of about 90% or about 30% were seen for most TCR beta V segments in an earlier analysis. In a later analysis, across HLA loci, associated TCR counts were highest for DRB1, lowest for HLA-C. Confirmation in vitro established that a few CMV-associated chains were specific for CMV antigens.

The CDR3 totals 15 residues. The germline V gene has CDR1 WNHNN and CDR2 SYGVQD (reference sequence). The V gene lost 2 bases and the J gene lost 2 bases, with 10 bases spanning the gap. The genes are TRBV10-1 and TRBJ2-1, with TRBD2 as a possible D gene (5 bases). Sequencing was performed on PBMCs. This sequence was found in a man aged 35-49 years in good health and CMV-seronegative. The CDR3 DNA reads TGCGCCAGCAGTGAGCGGGGATACCCCTACAATGAGCAGTTCTTC. As protein: CASSERGYPYNEQFF.